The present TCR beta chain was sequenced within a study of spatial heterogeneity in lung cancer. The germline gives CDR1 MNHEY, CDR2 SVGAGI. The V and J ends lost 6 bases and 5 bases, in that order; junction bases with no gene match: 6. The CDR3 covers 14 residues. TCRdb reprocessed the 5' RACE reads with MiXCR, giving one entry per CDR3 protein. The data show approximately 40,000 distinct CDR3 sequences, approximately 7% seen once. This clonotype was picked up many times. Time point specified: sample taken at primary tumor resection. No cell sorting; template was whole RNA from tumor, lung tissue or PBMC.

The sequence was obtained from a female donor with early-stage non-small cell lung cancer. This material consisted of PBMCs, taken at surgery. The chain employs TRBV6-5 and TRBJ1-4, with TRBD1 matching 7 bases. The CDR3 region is CASRSGTVNEKLFF. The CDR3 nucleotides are TGTGCCAGCAGGTCCGGGACAGTCAATGAAAAACTGTTTTTT.